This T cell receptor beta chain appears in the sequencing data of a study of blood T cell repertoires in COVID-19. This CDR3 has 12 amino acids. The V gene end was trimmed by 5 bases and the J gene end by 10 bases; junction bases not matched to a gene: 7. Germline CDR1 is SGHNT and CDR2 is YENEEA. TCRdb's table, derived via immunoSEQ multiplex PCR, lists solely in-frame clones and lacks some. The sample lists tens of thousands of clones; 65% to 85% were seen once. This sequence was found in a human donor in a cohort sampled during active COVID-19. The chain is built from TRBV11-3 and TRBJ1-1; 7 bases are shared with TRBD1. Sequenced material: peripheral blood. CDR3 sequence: CASSRDSGGAFF. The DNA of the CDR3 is TGTGCCAGCAGCCGGGACAGCGGAGGAGCTTTCTTT.